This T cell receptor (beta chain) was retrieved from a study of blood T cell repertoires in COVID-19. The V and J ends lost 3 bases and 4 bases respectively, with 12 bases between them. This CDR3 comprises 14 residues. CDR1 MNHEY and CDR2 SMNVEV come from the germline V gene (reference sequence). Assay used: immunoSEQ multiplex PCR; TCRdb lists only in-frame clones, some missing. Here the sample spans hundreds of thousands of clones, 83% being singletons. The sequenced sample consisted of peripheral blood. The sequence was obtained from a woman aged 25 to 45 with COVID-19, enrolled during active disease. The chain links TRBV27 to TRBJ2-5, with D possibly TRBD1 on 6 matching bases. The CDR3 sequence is CASSFQGFGETQYF. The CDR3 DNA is TGTGCCAGCAGTTTTCAGGGGTTCGGAGAGACCCAGTACTTC.